Listed below are T cell receptor beta chains from one sample, sequenced in a study of T cells in localized non-small cell lung cancer. Only in-frame clones appear in the TCRdb table, and some are missing; sequencing was by immunoSEQ multiplex PCR. The data show about 24,000 clones, 88% seen once. This sample comprised peripheral blood mononuclear cells, obtained before any cancer treatment. These receptors came from a woman aged 35 to 70 with stage III lung adenocarcinoma. Both conserved end residues are part of each CDR3. The D gene is left open where the match is weak. Clone size appears in some rows only: once, few, many, or a class for an expanded clone.

CASSAGTSTANEQFF	TGCGCCAGCAGCGCCGGGACTAGCACTGCCAATGAGCAGTTCTTC	TRBD2	TRBV5-1	TRBJ2-1	.
CASSMLGSNQPQHF	TGTGCCAGTAGTATGTTAGGGAGCAATCAGCCCCAGCATTTT	.	TRBV19	TRBJ1-5	.
CAWSGRPQPPLHF	TGTGCCTGGAGCGGGCGACCGCAGCCACCCCTCCACTTT	.	TRBV30	TRBJ1-6	.
CASSLGQVNTGELFF	TGTGCCAGCAGCCTAGGGCAGGTTAACACCGGGGAGCTGTTTTTT	.	TRBV7-9	TRBJ2-2	.
CASSLTMVNTEAFF	TGTGCCAGTAGTCTAACAATGGTGAACACTGAAGCTTTCTTT	.	TRBV19	TRBJ1-1	.
CASSPGQAANYGYTF	TGTGCCAGCAGCCCGGGACAAGCAGCTAACTATGGCTACACCTTC	.	TRBV6-5	TRBJ1-2	.
CASSQDRGLREQFF	TGTGCCAGCAGCCAAGACAGGGGGCTACGTGAGCAGTTCTTC	TRBD1	TRBV7-6	TRBJ2-1	.
CASGGNYGYTF	TGTGCCAGCGGGGGCAACTATGGCTACACCTTC	.	TRBV9	TRBJ1-2	.
CASSRTGGTEAFF	TGTGCCAGCAGTCGGACAGGCGGCACTGAAGCTTTCTTT	TRBD1	TRBV27	TRBJ1-1	.
CASSAIGGQSLYGYTF	TGTGCCAGTAGTGCCATAGGGGGACAGAGTTTATATGGCTACACCTTC	TRBD1	TRBV19	TRBJ1-2	.
CASSMVAGGPSGEQFF	TGTGCCAGCAGCATGGTAGCGGGAGGGCCTTCGGGGGAGCAGTTCTTC	TRBD2	TRBV7-3	TRBJ2-1	once
CASSGQRPYYEQYF	TGTGCCAGCAGTGGACAGAGACCGTACTACGAGCAGTACTTC	.	TRBV6-1	TRBJ2-7	.
CASSHDRANTGELFF	TGTGCCAGCAGCCATGACAGGGCGAACACCGGGGAGCTGTTTTTT	TRBD1	TRBV5-5	TRBJ2-2	.
CASSRGAGATDTQYF	TGCGCCAGCAGCCGGGGGGCGGGAGCAACAGATACGCAGTATTTT	.	TRBV5-1	TRBJ2-3	.
CASSLGTLAGVTNEQFF	TGCGCCAGCAGCTTGGGGACGCTAGCGGGAGTCACCAATGAGCAGTTCTTC	TRBD2	TRBV5-1	TRBJ2-1	.
CASSSYTRTGIYEQYF	TGTGCCAGCAGCTCCTACACCAGGACAGGGATCTACGAGCAGTACTTC	TRBD1	TRBV11-2	TRBJ2-7	.
CASSFIQLAGGYNEQFF	TGTGCCAGCAGCTTTATCCAGTTAGCGGGGGGTTACAATGAGCAGTTCTTC	TRBD2	TRBV7-2	TRBJ2-1	.
CASSWDRYSYEQYF	TGTGCCAGCAGTTGGGACAGGTACTCCTACGAGCAGTACTTC	TRBD1	TRBV27	TRBJ2-7	once
CASSLAHDRGSGHEQYF	TGTGCCAGTAGTCTTGCCCACGACAGGGGGTCTGGCCACGAGCAGTACTTC	TRBD1	TRBV19	TRBJ2-7	.
CASSFAQGGTGYNSPLHF	TGTGCCAGCAGTTTTGCCCAAGGGGGGACGGGCTATAATTCACCCCTCCACTTT	.	TRBV27	TRBJ1-6	.
CASSHSGTSYSEQYF	TGTGCCAGCAGCCACTCCGGGACTAGCTACTCCGAGCAGTACTTC	TRBD2	TRBV11-2	TRBJ2-7	.
CASSLLAQTPYEQYF	TGTGCCAGCAGTTTGCTAGCTCAAACCCCCTACGAGCAGTACTTC	.	TRBV28	TRBJ2-7	.
CASTGINNYGYTF	TGTGCCAGTACAGGAATTAATAACTATGGCTACACCTTC	.	TRBV19	TRBJ1-2	.
CASSARTGDNSPLHF	TGTGCCAGCAGCGCCCGGACAGGGGACAATTCACCCCTCCACTTT	TRBD1	TRBV2	TRBJ1-6	.
CASSRQVGTENSGNTIYF	TGTGCCAGCTCACGTCAGGTGGGGACTGAAAATTCTGGAAACACCATATATTTT	.	TRBV18	TRBJ1-3	.
CSVAVNNEQFF	TGCAGTGTCGCTGTAAACAATGAGCAGTTCTTC	.	TRBV20-1	TRBJ2-1	.
CASSRSGSSGELFF	TGTGCCAGTAGTAGGTCCGGGAGTTCCGGGGAGCTGTTTTTT	.	TRBV19	TRBJ2-2	.
CASSKLIQGVLNIQYF	TGTGCCAGCAGCAAACTGATACAGGGGGTCTTGAACATTCAGTACTTC	TRBD1	TRBV27	TRBJ2-4	few
CASSQAMTGSPTNYGYTF	TGCGCCAGCAGCCAAGCAATGACAGGGTCCCCTACTAACTATGGCTACACCTTC	TRBD1	TRBV4-1	TRBJ1-2	.
CASSVDIDRSLARRYF	TGTGCCAGCAGCGTAGACATAGACAGGTCGTTGGCACGCAGGTATTTT	.	TRBV9	TRBJ2-3	once
CASSPRTGNNEKLFF	TGTGCCAGCTCACCCCGGACAGGGAATAATGAAAAACTGTTTTTT	TRBD1	TRBV18	TRBJ1-4	.
CASGGVSSSPLHF	TGTGCCAGCGGCGGGGTTTCAAGTTCACCCCTCCACTTT	.	TRBV19	TRBJ1-6	.
CASTPGQGNQPQHF	TGTGCCAGCACCCCGGGACAGGGCAATCAGCCCCAGCATTTT	TRBD1	TRBV28	TRBJ1-5	.
CASSPELAGRSYEQYF	TGTGCCAGCAGCCCGGAACTAGCGGGGCGATCCTACGAGCAGTACTTC	TRBD2	TRBV7-2	TRBJ2-7	.
CASSSNIRQGEQYF	TGTGCCAGCAGTTCCAACATCAGGCAGGGAGAGCAGTACTTC	.	TRBV28	TRBJ2-7	.
CASSLEGQGMKAFF	TGTGCCAGCAGCTTAGAGGGACAGGGGATGAAAGCTTTCTTT	TRBD1	TRBV7-8	TRBJ1-1	.
CASSLEGSGIREQYF	TGCGCCAGCAGCTTGGAGGGTAGCGGGATAAGGGAGCAGTACTTC	TRBD2	TRBV5-1	TRBJ2-7	once
CASSAYAGRAPGELFF	TGTGCCAGTAGTGCTTATGCCGGGAGGGCCCCCGGGGAGCTGTTTTTT	TRBD2	TRBV19	TRBJ2-2	large
CASRASGHAPDTQYF	TGTGCCAGTAGGGCAAGCGGTCACGCCCCAGATACGCAGTATTTT	.	TRBV19	TRBJ2-3	.
CATSRDRTGFSDTQYF	TGTGCCACCAGCAGGGATAGGACAGGGTTTTCAGATACGCAGTATTTT	TRBD1	TRBV15	TRBJ2-3	.
CASSFSGQGPQETQYF	TGTGCCAGCAGTTTTTCGGGACAGGGGCCCCAAGAGACCCAGTACTTC	TRBD1	TRBV27	TRBJ2-5	once
CASRLTPRGDRVFYGGSYEQYF	TGTGCCAGCCGCCTAACTCCGAGGGGGGACAGGGTCTTTTACGGCGGCTCCTACGAGCAGTACTTC	TRBD1	TRBV7-8	TRBJ2-7	.
CASSVVDSEAFF	TGTGCCAGCAGCGTAGTGGACAGTGAAGCTTTCTTT	.	TRBV9	TRBJ1-1	.
CASSLRRDSKETQYF	TGTGCCAGCAGTCTCCGGCGGGACAGCAAAGAGACCCAGTACTTC	.	TRBV6-6	TRBJ2-5	.